This TCR beta chain derives from a study of patients and donors after allogeneic stem cell transplantation (TCRdb year 2020). The library was built by means of RT-PCR. Sequenced on a NextSeq 550. In TCRdb, the public reads were trimmed at Q25 with fastp and aligned with MiXCR, with productive beta chains retained. Under each unique CDR3 protein, matching rows form one entry showing the most common genes and DNA. This sample comprises some 960,000 distinct CDR3 sequences, under 20% of them detected only once. The ten top clones hold 5.5% to 6.5% of the sample. This clonotype was observed at least ten times. Its antigen is currently not known. Per-base qualities were not stored, and no clone one base away is much larger. From its cysteine to its phenylalanine, the CDR3 spans 16 amino acids. This entry keeps only the CDR3 DNA: 48 bases, framed from base 1. V trim: 3 bases; J trim: 0 bases; unmatched bases: 4.

What was sequenced was blood, either unsorted or a sorted T cell fraction (not recorded which). The chain couples TRBV12-3 or TRBV12-4 to TRBJ2-2, with 7 junctional bases fitting TRBD1. This TCR was sampled from a human donor who was either an allogeneic HSCT recipient or a stem cell or donor lymphocyte infusion donor (not recorded which). It is not recorded whose cells these are; they may come from a transplant donor. The DNA sequence is TGTGCCAGCAGTTTCGGACAGGTAGCGAACACCGGGGAGCTGTTTTTT. Translation gives CASSFGQVANTGELFF.